The clone carrying this T cell receptor beta chain was detected a few times. Its antigen is not identified. This specimen belongs to a study of CD8 T cell repertoires and HIV-1 epitope variants. Study findings and constraints: Of fewer than 10 antigen-specific beta clonotypes, six appeared to cross-react with escape variants. Five or six clonotypes recognized Nef KF9, one HW9, none TAALDMSHF.

V dropped 6 bases and J dropped 5; count of bases not matched to a gene: 15. CDR1 MNHNY and CDR2 SVGAGI come from the germline V gene (reference sequence). This CDR3 is built from 16 residues. Repertoires were generated with immunoSEQ multiplex PCR, while TCRdb's copy carries only in-frame clones and drops some. The sample records under 7,500 clones, 65% being singletons. The source of this sequence is a male donor with HIV. Sequencing was carried out using cultured CD8+ T cells derived from PBMCs. This chain links TRBV6-6 with TRBJ2-5, with 7 bases matching TRBD2. Written as DNA, the CDR3 is TGTGCCAGCAGCCGAGCTTTGGGGGAGGGCCGTGAGACCCAGTACTTC. Translation: CASSRALGEGRETQYF.